A single sample gave rise to the 13 T cell receptor beta chains below, sequenced in a study of shared clonotypes between healthy human individuals. Repertoires were generated with immunoSEQ multiplex PCR, while TCRdb's copy carries only in-frame clones and drops some. The sample lists 1.5 million to 1.9 million clones; around 98% were seen once. The sample taken for sequencing was naive CD4+ T cells sorted from blood. As for subset: CD45RA+ positively selected. The source is a man aged 25 to 40 in good health.

The chain couples TRBV11-2 to TRBJ1-1; D is ambiguous. In germline, CDR1 is SGHAT, CDR2 FQNNGV. CDR3 length: 17 amino acids. The V end lost 5 bases, the J end lost 6 bases, and 25 bases lay between the germline ends. CDR3 bases: TGTGCCAGCAGCCCATCCCTCTTTAGTTCCGTTCGCCCTGAAGCTTTCTTT. It translates to CASSPSLFSSVRPEAFF.

This rearrangement joins TRBV4-3 to TRBJ2-1, with 9 bases identical to TRBD1. V trimming: 0 bases; J trimming: 7 bases; junction bases outside the gene matches: 4. Germline V gives CDR1 LGHNA, CDR2 YSLEER. The CDR3 runs to 15 residues. CDR3 in amino acids: CASSQDTGQGNEQFF. The CDR3 nucleotides are TGCGCCAGCAGCCAAGATACGGGACAGGGTAATGAGCAGTTCTTC.

The chain joins TRBV27 to TRBJ2-1; TRBD2 matches at 9 bases. The CDR3 sequence is 15 residues long. J was trimmed by 5 bases and V by 6 bases; bases with no gene match: 8. From germline, CDR1 is MNHEY and CDR2 SMNVEV (reference sequence). The CDR3 region is CASSPRSGGHNEQFF. Here the CDR3 DNA reads TGTGCCAGCAGCCCGAGGAGCGGGGGGCACAATGAGCAGTTCTTC.

This rearrangement joins TRBV10-3 to TRBJ2-7, with 12 positions matching TRBD2. V trimming: 7 bases; J trimming: 1 base; junction bases outside the gene matches: 17. This CDR3 region has 19 residues. The germline V gene has CDR1 ENHRY and CDR2 SYGVKD. The CDR3 DNA is TGTGCCATCACCTCCAAAGTCAGGGGGACTAGCGGGCCTTCCTACGAGCAGTACTTC. This codes for CAITSKVRGTSGPSYEQYF.

The CDR3 nucleotides are TGTGCCAGCAGCCAATATGTGGGCCTAGAAACTAGCACAGATACGCAGTATTTT. Protein product: CASSQYVGLETSTDTQYF. The J gene is TRBJ2-3, the V gene TRBV14; D gene uncertain. Trimming removed 2 bases at V and 0 bases at J, with 18 bases between. The CDR3 loop spans 18 amino acids. CDR1 is SGHDN, CDR2 FVKESK, per germline.

J is TRBJ2-7 and V is TRBV19; D is perhaps TRBD1 or TRBD2 (5 bases each). CDR3 size: 14 residues. The germline gives CDR1 LNHDA, CDR2 SQIVND (reference sequence). The CDR3 region is CASSPSFTGTPVWV. The CDR3 DNA is TGTGCCAGTAGCCCCTCCTTCACCGGGACGCCGGTCTGGGTC.

The V gene is TRBV6-5, the J gene TRBJ2-1; TRBD2 matches at 7 bases. The germline gives CDR1 MNHEY, CDR2 SVGAGI. CDR3 length: 15 residues. Trimming removed 7 bases from V and 5 bases from J; junction bases left unmatched: 11. The CDR3 spells CASTKTSRWDNEQFF. The CDR3 bases are TGTGCCAGCACCAAGACTAGCCGATGGGACAATGAGCAGTTCTTC.

This clone was seen a single time. This sample includes further DNA sequences coding for the same CDR3. V gene TRBV30 combines with J gene TRBJ1-1; D gene unclear. V was trimmed by 0 bases and J by 8 bases, leaving 7 bases between them. Looked up from germline, CDR1 is GTSNPN and CDR2 is SVGIG (reference sequence). The CDR3 extends over 11 amino acids. The CDR3 here is CAWSVLAEAFF. The CDR3, as DNA: TGTGCCTGGAGTGTACTAGCAGAAGCTTTCTTT. The full variable domain, its missing parts supplied by reference TRBV30 and TRBJ1-1, is SQTIHQWPATLVQPVGSPLSLECTVEGTSNPNLYWYRQAAGRGLQLLFYSVGIGQISSEVPQNLSASRPQDRQFILSSKKLLLSDSGFYLCAWSVLAEAFFGQGTRLTVV.

This clone appeared once. The chain joins TRBV7-2 to TRBJ2-7; TRBD2 matches 7 bases. V lost 5 bases and J lost 3; bases outside the gene matches: 7. The CDR3 loop spans 14 amino acids. Germline V gives CDR1 SGHTA, CDR2 FQGNSA. CDR3 nucleotide sequence: TGTGCCAGCAGCGGGAGAGCGGGGAACTACGAGCAGTACTTC. Translated: CASSGRAGNYEQYF.

The chain couples TRBV7-6 to TRBJ2-7; TRBD2 matches 13 bases. Trimming at V came to 6 bases and at J to 4 bases, leaving 12 bases not matched to a gene. The germline gives CDR1 SGHVS, CDR2 FNYEAQ. This CDR3 has 17 amino acids. The CDR3 DNA reads as TGTGCCAGCAGTTCACAAGAACTAGCGGGAGGGGCGTACGAGCAGTACTTC. Translated, it gives CASSSQELAGGAYEQYF.

V is TRBV29-1 and J is TRBJ1-2; 8 bases line up with TRBD1. CDR3 length equals 15 residues. Germline V CDR1 and CDR2: SQVTM, ANQGSEA. V lost 1 base to trimming and J lost 5 bases; unmatched junction nucleotides: 9. In DNA form, the CDR3 reads TGCAGCGTTGAAGTTCCGGGGACAGGAGCTTATGGCTACACCTTC. The encoded protein is CSVEVPGTGAYGYTF.

V is TRBV30 and J is TRBJ2-3; no reliable D call. The CDR3 contains 16 residues. V gave up 0 bases and J gave up 0 bases, with 13 bases separating them. CDR1 is GTSNPN and CDR2 is SVGIG in the germline V gene (reference sequence). CDR3 residues: CAWSVLAGASTDTQYF. For the CDR3, the DNA is TGTGCCTGGAGTGTACTTGCTGGAGCTAGCACAGATACGCAGTATTTT.

The rearrangement uses TRBV7-9 and TRBJ1-2; D not resolved. The CDR3 covers 14 residues. V was clipped by 3 bases and J by 4 bases, with 12 bases between them. Per germline, CDR1 SEHNR and CDR2 FQNEAQ (reference sequence). DNA for the CDR3: TGTGCCAGCAGCTTTTATAGTACGGGCTATGGCTACACCTTC. Translation: CASSFYSTGYGYTF.